This TCR beta chain was identified during a study of identifying expanded T cells in peripheral blood (dated by TCRdb to about 2019). A note on the overall study: Separate aliquots of the same genomic DNA pool were sequenced to produce technical replicates, and four replicates were compared in pairs. The full study reports these points: The binomial model flagged roughly 1.1 differentially abundant clones between technical replicates, compared with about 16.4 over approximately two weeks and approximately 20 over around 4 weeks. For all healthy donors, the variance in clone template counts between approximately 2-week samples rose significantly as total template count increased. It was expected by the authors that biological variance in healthy repertoires might increase further over much longer intervals, such as months to years. Both the number of clones called differentially abundant and the false-positive rate were significantly reduced by the beta-binomial model across all healthy-donor time intervals.

During the collection period, no immune events, such as infections, were documented for the healthy donors. Time-dependent variance in a beta-binomial model of T-cell clone differential abundance was calibrated using healthy-donor blood repertoires as a training cohort. The training cohort included some ten healthy donors, of whom 3 were female and 7 were male. An age range of about 29 to 65 years, with an average of about 45 years, was recorded for the donors. Obtained from a commercial supplier, whole blood was collected from each healthy donor at three time points set around two weeks apart. For immunosequencing, genomic DNA was extracted from unsorted whole blood. This clone has a single count. No cognate antigen has been identified for it. The sample holds no much larger clone one base away, and base qualities are not on file. TCRbeta CDR3 regions were profiled with the immunoSEQ Assay using bias-controlled multiplex PCR amplification of genomic DNA. On the authors' methods: The absolute abundance of each unique TCRbeta CDR3 region was quantified after sequences were collapsed and filtered. Differential abundance was tested with a binomial (Fisher-equivalent) model and with a beta-binomial model adding time-dependent variance fitted from healthy donors. Clones with fewer than 5 combined templates were removed, and differential abundance was called for clones with a Benjamini-Hochberg FDR below 0.01. In the beta-binomial model, variance was expressed as a function of the total template count across the two samples, in the form v = (b*log(k)+a)^2. The clones in this table, taken by TCRdb from immuneACCESS, are in-frame only. Not every clone is retained; where verified, under half of the shortfall comes from an unresolved V gene, and the cause of the rest is unknown. That table supplies the V and J calls and clone size; D and trimming were determined from the DNA. This sample gives 120,000 or so clones in total; more than 80% of them show up just once. The ten most abundant clones make up 3.3% of the sample.

The sequence derives from a person aged 18-69 years in good health. Sequences were obtained from blood.

The sequence in DNA is TGTGCCAGCAGTCGACTAGCGGGGAGTCGGGAGACCCAGTACTTC. Its product reads: CASSRLAGSRETQYF. The receptor chain draws on TRBV6-5 and TRBJ2-5, with 11 junctional bases fitting TRBD2. V is cut back by 5 bases and J by 5 bases, with 7 bases in the junction unmatched. Spanning cysteine to phenylalanine, the CDR3 consists of 15 amino acids. Only the CDR3 region is kept as DNA, spanning 45 bases read in frame from base 1. Sequences MNHEY (CDR1) and SVGAGI (CDR2) are obtained from the germline V gene.